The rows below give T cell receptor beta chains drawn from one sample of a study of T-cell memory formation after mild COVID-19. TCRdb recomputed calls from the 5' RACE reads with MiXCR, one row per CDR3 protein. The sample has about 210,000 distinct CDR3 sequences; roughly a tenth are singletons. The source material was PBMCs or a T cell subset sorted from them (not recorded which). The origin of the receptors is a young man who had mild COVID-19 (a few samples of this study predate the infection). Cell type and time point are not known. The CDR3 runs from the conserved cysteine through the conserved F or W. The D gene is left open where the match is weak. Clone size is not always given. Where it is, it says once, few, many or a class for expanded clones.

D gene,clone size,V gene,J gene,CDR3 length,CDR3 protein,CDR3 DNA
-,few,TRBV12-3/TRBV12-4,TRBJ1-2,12,CASSFGARGYTF,TGTGCCAGCAGTTTCGGGGCTAGAGGCTACACCTTC
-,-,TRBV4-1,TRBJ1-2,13,CASSRDLEGGYTF,TGCGCCAGCAGCCGGGACCTCGAGGGAGGCTACACCTTC
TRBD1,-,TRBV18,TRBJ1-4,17,CASSRGQGSATNEKLFF,TGTGCCAGCTCCCGTGGACAGGGTTCTGCAACTAATGAAAAACTGTTTTTT
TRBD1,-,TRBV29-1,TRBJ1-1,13,CSVVRQGNTEAFF,TGCAGCGTTGTACGACAGGGAAACACTGAAGCTTTCTTT
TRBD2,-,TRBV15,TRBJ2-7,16,CATSRGLAGGTGEQYF,TGTGCCACCAGCAGAGGACTAGCGGGGGGTACTGGCGAGCAGTACTTC
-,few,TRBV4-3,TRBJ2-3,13,CASSQEITDTQYF,TGCGCCAGCAGCCAGGAAATTACAGATACGCAGTATTTT
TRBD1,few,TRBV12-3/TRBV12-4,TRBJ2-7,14,CASRGQVGSYEQYF,TGTGCCAGCAGGGGACAGGTTGGATCCTACGAGCAGTACTTC
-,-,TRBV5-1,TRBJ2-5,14,CASSLAEGQETQYF,TGCGCCAGCAGCTTGGCCGAGGGGCAAGAGACCCAGTACTTC
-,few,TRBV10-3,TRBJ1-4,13,CAISESSVPSLFF,TGTGCCATCAGTGAGTCGAGTGTCCCTTCACTGTTTTTT
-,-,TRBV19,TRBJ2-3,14,CASGSSGGRGTQYF,TGTGCCAGTGGATCTTCGGGGGGCAGGGGTACGCAGTATTTT
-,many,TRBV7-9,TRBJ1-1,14,CASSLGGRATEAFF,TGTGCCAGCAGCTTAGGGGGTCGGGCCACTGAAGCTTTCTTT
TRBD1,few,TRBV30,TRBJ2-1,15,CAWSPDRVEYNEQFF,TGTGCCTGGAGTCCGGACAGGGTGGAGTACAATGAGCAGTTCTTC
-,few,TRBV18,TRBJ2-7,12,CASSPDGYEQYF,TGTGCCAGCTCACCTGACGGCTACGAGCAGTACTTC
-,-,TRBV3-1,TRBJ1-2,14,CASSQEAGGYGYTF,TGTGCCAGCAGCCAGGAAGCAGGAGGCTATGGCTACACCTTC
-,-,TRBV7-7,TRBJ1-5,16,CASSLEGQGSNQPQHF,TGTGCTAGCAGCTTGGAAGGTCAGGGTAGCAATCAGCCCCAGCATTTT
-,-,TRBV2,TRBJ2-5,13,CASGFAGQETQYF,TGTGCCAGCGGGTTCGCAGGTCAAGAGACCCAGTACTTC
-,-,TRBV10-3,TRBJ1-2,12,CAIQGSNYGYTF,TGTGCCATCCAGGGTTCGAACTATGGCTACACCTTC